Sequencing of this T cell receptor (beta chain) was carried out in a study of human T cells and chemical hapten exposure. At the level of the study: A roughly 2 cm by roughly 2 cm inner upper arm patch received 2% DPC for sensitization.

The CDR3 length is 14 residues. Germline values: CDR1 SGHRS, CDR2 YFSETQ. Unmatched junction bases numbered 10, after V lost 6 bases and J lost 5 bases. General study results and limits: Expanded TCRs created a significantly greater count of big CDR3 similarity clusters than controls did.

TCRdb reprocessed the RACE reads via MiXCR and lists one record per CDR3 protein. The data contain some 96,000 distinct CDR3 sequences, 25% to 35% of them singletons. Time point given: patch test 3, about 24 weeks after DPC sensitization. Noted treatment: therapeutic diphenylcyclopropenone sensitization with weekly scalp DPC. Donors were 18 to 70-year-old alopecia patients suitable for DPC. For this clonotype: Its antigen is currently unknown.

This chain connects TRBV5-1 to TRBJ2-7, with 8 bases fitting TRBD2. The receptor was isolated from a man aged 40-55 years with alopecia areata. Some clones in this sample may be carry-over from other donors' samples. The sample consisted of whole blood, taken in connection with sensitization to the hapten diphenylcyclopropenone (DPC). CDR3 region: CASTALSGSNEQYF. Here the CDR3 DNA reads TGCGCCAGCACCGCTTTGAGCGGGAGCAACGAGCAGTACTTC.